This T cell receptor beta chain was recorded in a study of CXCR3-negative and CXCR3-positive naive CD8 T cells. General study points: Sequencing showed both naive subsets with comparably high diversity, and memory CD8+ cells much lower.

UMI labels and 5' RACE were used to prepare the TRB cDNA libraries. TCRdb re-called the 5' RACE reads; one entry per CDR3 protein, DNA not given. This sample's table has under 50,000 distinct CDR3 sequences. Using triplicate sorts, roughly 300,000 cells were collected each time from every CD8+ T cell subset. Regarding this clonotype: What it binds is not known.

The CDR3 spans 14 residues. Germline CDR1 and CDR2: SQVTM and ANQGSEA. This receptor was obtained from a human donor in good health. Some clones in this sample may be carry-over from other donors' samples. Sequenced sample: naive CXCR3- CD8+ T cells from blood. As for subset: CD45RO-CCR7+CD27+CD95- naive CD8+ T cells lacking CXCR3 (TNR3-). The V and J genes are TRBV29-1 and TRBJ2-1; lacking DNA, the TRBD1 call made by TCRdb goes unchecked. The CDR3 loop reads CSVHRDPSPNEQFF.